One sample yielded the 30 T cell receptor beta chains listed below, sequenced in a study of post-analysis software for immune sequencing data. General study results and limits: Four to six TRBV segments were more frequent in patients than controls; TRBV5-6, TRBV5-1 and TRBV20-1 belonged to this group.

The antigens for these receptors are not known. The authors incorporated unique molecular identifiers into the TCR beta cDNA libraries. TCRdb processed the PCR reads anew with MiXCR; each CDR3 protein has one entry. The sample contains 650,000 to 850,000 distinct CDR3 sequences, about 57% of which appear only once. The sequencing sample was made of blood. These receptors came from a girl aged 5 to 17 with multiple sclerosis.

This clonotype was picked up a small number of times. This rearrangement joins TRBV5-1 to TRBJ2-1; the match to TRBD2 covers 10 bases. The germline V gene encodes CDR1 SGHRS and CDR2 YFSETQ. This CDR3 is 14 amino acids long. J gave up 8 bases and V 0 bases, and 2 bases lay outside the gene matches. The CDR3 loop reads CASSLAAGGDEQFF. CDR3 sequence (DNA): TGCGCCAGCAGCTTGGCAGCGGGAGGGGATGAGCAGTTCTTC.

This clonotype has only a few counts. V usage is TRBV29-1 and J usage is TRBJ2-5; D is undetermined. Germline CDR1 and CDR2: SQVTM and ANQGSEA. The CDR3 loop spans 15 amino acids. Trimming cost V 7 bases and J 6 bases, with 24 bases left between them. The CDR3 region has the DNA TGCAGCGCAAAACACGACCGGTCGTTGCTTCAGACCCAGTACTTC. The encoded protein is CSAKHDRSLLQTQYF.

This rearrangement joins TRBV6-2 or TRBV6-3 to TRBJ2-7; D gene ambiguous. Trimming pared 11 bases from V and 0 bases from J, leaving 11 bases between. This CDR3 has 12 amino acids. Germline assignment: CDR1 MNHEY and CDR2 SVGEGT. CDR3 in DNA: TGTGCCGTCGGTCAGTCCTCCTACGAGCAGTACTTC. It codes for CAVGQSSYEQYF.

The chain joins TRBV3-1 to TRBJ2-1; 8 bases agree with TRBD2. V was pared by 0 bases and J by 6 bases, with 4 bases of the junction left unmatched. This CDR3 contains 15 residues. CDR1 LGHDT and CDR2 YNNKEL come from the germline V gene (reference sequence). Here the CDR3 reads CASSQELAVTNEQFF. CDR3 nucleotide sequence: TGTGCCAGCAGCCAAGAACTAGCGGTAACCAATGAGCAGTTCTTC.

The chain employs TRBV29-1 and TRBJ2-5; TRBD1 might be the D (5 bases). The DNA matches TRBJ2-7 better at its end, which makes the J call doubtful. CDR1 and CDR2 from the germline V gene are SQVTM and ANQGSEA. This CDR3 is built from 13 residues. The CDR3, as DNA: TGCAGCGTTGAAGAACAGGCCACCTACGAGCAGTACTTC. This translates into CSVEEQATYEQYF.

The rearrangement joins TRBV10-3 to TRBJ1-1, with 8 bases fitting TRBD1. The CDR3 contains 14 residues. Trimming at V came to 4 bases and at J to 2 bases, leaving 3 bases not matched to a gene. Looked up from germline, CDR1 is ENHRY and CDR2 is SYGVKD. The CDR3 DNA follows: TGTGCCATCAGTGCTGACAGGGGCAACACTGAAGCTTTCTTT. As protein: CAISADRGNTEAFF.

V gene TRBV15 combines with J gene TRBJ1-2; D is undetermined. With 3 bases removed from V and 2 bases from J, the gap between germline ends came to 10 bases. This CDR3 comprises 14 residues. Looked up from germline, CDR1 is LNHNV and CDR2 is YYDKDF (reference sequence). The CDR3 sequence is CATSSSHRNYGYTF. In DNA, the CDR3 is TGTGCCACCAGCAGTTCGCACAGAAACTATGGCTACACCTTC. The full variable domain, completed using reference TRBV15 and TRBJ1-2, is DAMVIQNPRYQVTQFGKPVTLSCSQTLNHNVMYWYQQKSSQAPKLLFHYYDKDFNNEADTPDNFQSRRPNTSFCFLDIRSPGLGDTAMYLCATSSSHRNYGYTFGSGTRLTVV.

The chain joins TRBV12-3 or TRBV12-4 to TRBJ1-2, with D possibly TRBD1 on 6 matching bases. The CDR3 covers 15 residues. V was trimmed by 4 bases and J by 3 bases, leaving 15 bases between them. The CDR3 nucleotides read TGTGCCAGCAGTTCAGAACAGGGACGCGACTATGGCTACACCTTC. Amino acid sequence: CASSSEQGRDYGYTF.

The genes are TRBV5-1 and TRBJ1-2; D remains ambiguous. The germline CDR1 and CDR2 sequences are SGHRS and YFSETQ. The CDR3 is 15 residues long. Trimming shortened V by 0 bases and J by 2 bases, and 11 bases separated the two germline ends. CDR3 loop: CASSLAASSNYGYTF. The CDR3 region has the DNA TGCGCCAGCAGCTTGGCCGCCAGTTCCAACTATGGCTACACCTTC.

J is TRBJ2-7 and V is TRBV20-1; 11 nucleotides align to TRBD2. The CDR3 extends over 16 amino acids. Germline V gene data show CDR1 as DFQATT and CDR2 as SNEGSKA (reference sequence). The trim removed 1 base at V and 0 bases at J, leaving 5 bases unmatched. The CDR3 bases are TGCAGTGCTAGAGCTATGGGACTAGCGGACTCCTACGAGCAGTACTTC. This gives the protein CSARAMGLADSYEQYF.

This clonotype has only a few counts. The chain combines TRBV7-9 with TRBJ2-1, with 7 nucleotides matching TRBD2. J gave up 3 bases and V 0 bases, and 2 bases lay outside the gene matches. Germline CDR1 is SEHNR and CDR2 is FQNEAQ (reference sequence). This CDR3 spans 15 amino acids. The CDR3 loop reads CASSLAGTNYNEQFF. The CDR3 DNA reads TGTGCCAGCAGCTTAGCGGGGACTAACTACAATGAGCAGTTCTTC.

This clonotype has more than one count but fewer than ten. The chain has TRBV20-1 and TRBJ2-3; the D call may be TRBD1 or TRBD2 (6 bases each). Trimming shortened V by 1 base and J by 5 bases, and 16 bases separated the two germline ends. This CDR3 is 15 amino acids long. The germline CDR1 and CDR2 sequences are DFQATT and SNEGSKA (reference sequence). In nucleotides, the CDR3 is TGCAGTGCTAGAGGGGGGGCGCGTTTTGTAGATACGCAGTATTTT. Amino acids: CSARGGARFVDTQYF.

The chain employs TRBV11-2 and TRBJ2-3, with D maybe TRBD2 (6 bases). The CDR3 runs to 16 residues. V lost 5 bases and J 0 bases, leaving 15 bases between the germline ends. CDR1 and CDR2 (germline): SGHAT, FQNNGV. The CDR3 protein is CASSPGGGTSTDTQYF. For the CDR3, the DNA is TGTGCCAGCAGCCCCGGCGGAGGGACTAGCACAGATACGCAGTATTTT.

This chain joins TRBV5-6 and TRBJ1-5; TRBD1 might be the D (5 bases). The CDR3 has 16 residues. Trimming cost V 1 base and J 9 bases, with 20 bases left between them. CDR1 is SGHDT, CDR2 YYEEEE, per germline. This CDR3 is CASSLFVGREERPQHF. CDR3 sequence (DNA): TGTGCCAGCAGCTTGTTCGTGGGCAGGGAGGAACGGCCCCAGCATTTT.

The chain links TRBV3-1 to TRBJ2-7; weak D call: TRBD2 (5 bases). V shed 1 base and J shed 3 bases, with 10 bases lying between them. Germline CDR1 LGHDT, CDR2 YNNKEL (reference sequence). The length of the CDR3 is 14 residues. In nucleotides, the CDR3 is TGTGCCAGCAGCCAAGGGAGGCAGTTCTACGAGCAGTACTTC. Translated, it gives CASSQGRQFYEQYF.

This clonotype has a handful of counts. CDR3 region: CATRTTGGPSWNEQFF. Written as DNA, the CDR3 is TGTGCCACCAGGACGACGGGAGGGCCCTCGTGGAATGAGCAGTTCTTC. This chain joins TRBV15 and TRBJ2-1; 8 bases are shared with TRBD2. With 6 bases clipped from V and 7 bases from J, the junction kept 14 bases outside the gene matches. Germline CDR1 reads LNHNV; CDR2 reads YYDKDF (reference sequence). This CDR3 is 16 amino acids long. The full variable domain, rest sourced from reference TRBV15 and TRBJ2-1, is DAMVIQNPRYQVTQFGKPVTLSCSQTLNHNVMYWYQQKSSQAPKLLFHYYDKDFNNEADTPDNFQSRRPNTSFCFLDIRSPGLGDTAMYLCATRTTGGPSWNEQFFGPGTRLTVL.

This chain joins TRBV3-1 and TRBJ2-1; the match to TRBD2 covers 8 bases. V shed 4 bases and J 1 base; nucleotides not matched to a gene: 6. This CDR3 spans 16 amino acids. Germline V gene data show CDR1 as LGHDT and CDR2 as YNNKEL (reference sequence). CDR3 nucleotide sequence: TGTGCCAGCAGCCCTTCGGGACTAGGGTCCTACAATGAGCAGTTCTTC. Protein sequence: CASSPSGLGSYNEQFF.

This chain connects TRBV29-1 to TRBJ2-1; D is uncertain. Deletions cut 3 bases from V and 7 bases from J, with 7 bases between. The CDR3 is 11 residues long. CDR1 is SQVTM and CDR2 is ANQGSEA in the germline V gene. The CDR3 nucleotides are TGCAGCGTTGACCTCAGAAATGAGCAGTTCTTC. Translating it yields CSVDLRNEQFF.

The chain joins TRBV2 to TRBJ2-2; tentative D call: TRBD1 (6 bases). Germline V gene data show CDR1 as SNHLY and CDR2 as FYNNEI. This CDR3 contains 15 residues. V gave up 6 bases and J gave up 2 bases, with 13 bases separating them. The DNA of the CDR3 is TGTGCCAGCAGGTCTGGGACACATAACACCGGGGAGCTGTTTTTT. This sequence encodes CASRSGTHNTGELFF.

A few counts support this clonotype. The chain links TRBV12-3 or TRBV12-4 to TRBJ2-4; D not certain. The CDR3 consists of 16 residues. The V gene lost 1 base and the J gene lost 2 bases, with 12 bases spanning the gap. The CDR3 region has the DNA TGTGCCAGCAGTTTAGGTGTAAGAGAGACCAAAAACATTCAGTACTTC. It yields the protein CASSLGVRETKNIQYF.

This clonotype turned up a few times. The chain is built from TRBV27 and TRBJ1-2; no clear D gene. Trimming shortened V by 5 bases and J by 2 bases, and 9 bases separated the two germline ends. Germline lookup yields CDR1 MNHEY and CDR2 SMNVEV (reference sequence). This CDR3 has 13 residues. The CDR3 protein is CASSPLGNYGYTF. The CDR3 nucleotides are TGTGCCAGCAGTCCCCTCGGGAACTATGGCTACACCTTC.

The chain links TRBV6-5 to TRBJ2-1; D possibly uses TRBD1 or TRBD2 (5 bases each). The CDR3 extends over 16 amino acids. Germline values: CDR1 MNHEY, CDR2 SVGAGI. The V and J ends lost 6 bases and 3 bases respectively, with 18 bases between them. CDR3 sequence: CASSRVGTAIYNEQFF. CDR3 DNA: TGTGCCAGCAGCAGAGTGGGGACGGCAATCTACAATGAGCAGTTCTTC.

The chain has TRBV29-1 and TRBJ2-1; 8 bases align to TRBD2. Germline CDR1 and CDR2: SQVTM and ANQGSEA. V lost 2 bases to trimming and J lost 0 bases; unmatched junction nucleotides: 12. This CDR3 has 18 residues. The CDR3 here is CSVESISASGHSYNEQFF. Here the CDR3 DNA reads TGCAGCGTTGAATCGATATCGGCTAGCGGGCACTCCTACAATGAGCAGTTCTTC.

The chain combines TRBV20-1 with TRBJ2-4; 7 bases map to TRBD1. Trimming took 7 bases from V and 0 from J; bases not matched to a gene: 6. This CDR3 comprises 14 residues. The germline V gene encodes CDR1 DFQATT and CDR2 SNEGSKA (reference sequence). CDR3 region: CSVKDRLAKNIQYF. The CDR3 coding sequence is TGCAGTGTTAAGGACAGGCTAGCCAAAAACATTCAGTACTTC.

The chain uses TRBV4-1 and TRBJ2-5, with D unresolved. The germline V gene has CDR1 MGHRA and CDR2 YSYEKL. Trimming removed 1 base at V and 5 bases at J, with 8 bases between. This CDR3 has 13 amino acids. As DNA, the CDR3 is TGCGCCAGCAGCCAAGGAGGAAGGGAGACCCAGTACTTC. Amino acids: CASSQGGRETQYF.

This sequence joins TRBV3-1 and TRBJ2-3; 10 bases line up with TRBD2. Unmatched junction bases numbered 7, after V lost 0 bases and J lost 4 bases. The CDR3 loop spans 17 amino acids. Germline CDR1 and CDR2: LGHDT and YNNKEL (reference sequence). CDR3: CASSQEYGLAGADTQYF. The CDR3 DNA follows: TGTGCCAGCAGCCAAGAGTACGGCCTAGCGGGGGCAGATACGCAGTATTTT.

This chain uses TRBV20-1 with TRBJ1-2, with 7 bases fitting TRBD1. Germline CDR1 reads DFQATT; CDR2 reads SNEGSKA (reference sequence). The CDR3 has 16 amino acids. The J segment lost 12 bases and the V segment lost 5 bases, leaving 24 bases of the junction unmatched. CDR3 nucleotide sequence: TGCAGTGCTTGGACCCGGGACAGTCTATTCCTCGAGGGCAACACCTTC. Translated, it gives CSAWTRDSLFLEGNTF.

Turning to this clonotype: One end of the junction does not line up with germline, which may come from a read error. J is TRBJ2-1 and V is TRBV12-3 or TRBV12-4, with 10 nucleotides matching TRBD2. The CDR3 is 15 residues long. As DNA, the CDR3 is TGTGCCAGCAGCCCGGGACTAGCGTCCTACAATGTGCAGTTCTTC. Translation: CASSPGLASYNVQFF.

This clonotype occurred a few times. The chain links TRBV5-1 to TRBJ2-1; possible D gene TRBD2, 5 bases. The DNA end lines up better with TRBJ2-7; the J call may be wrong. Per germline, CDR1 SGHRS and CDR2 YFSETQ. This CDR3 has 18 residues. The CDR3 coding sequence is TGCGCCAGCAGCTTGGGTAAGGAGACGGGATCACCCCTCTACGAGCAGTACTTC. Protein product: CASSLGKETGSPLYEQYF.

This clonotype appeared a few times. The rearrangement joins TRBV7-2 to TRBJ2-4, with D tentatively TRBD1 or TRBD2 (5 bases each). The last part of the DNA fits TRBJ2-7 better; the J call may be wrong. Germline V gives CDR1 SGHTA, CDR2 FQGNSA. This CDR3 has 16 amino acids. CDR3 sequence: CASSLRGARVISEQYF. The CDR3, as DNA: TGTGCCAGCAGCTTACGGGGCGCCAGGGTGATCTCCGAGCAGTACTTC.